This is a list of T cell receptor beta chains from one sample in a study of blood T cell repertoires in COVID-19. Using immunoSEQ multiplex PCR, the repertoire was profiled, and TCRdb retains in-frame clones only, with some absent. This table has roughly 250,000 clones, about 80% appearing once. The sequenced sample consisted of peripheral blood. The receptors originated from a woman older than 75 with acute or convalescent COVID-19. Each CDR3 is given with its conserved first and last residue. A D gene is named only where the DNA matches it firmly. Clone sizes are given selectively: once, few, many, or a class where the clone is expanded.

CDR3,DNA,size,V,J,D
CASSLVRQSYGYTF,TGTGCCAGCAGCTTGGTTCGACAGAGCTATGGCTACACCTTC,-,TRBV5-6,TRBJ1-2,-
CSVSQVNTEAFF,TGCAGCGTTAGCCAGGTGAACACTGAAGCTTTCTTT,few,TRBV29-1,TRBJ1-1,-
CAGPETTGEITDTQYF,TGCGCCGGACCGGAGACGACAGGGGAGATCACAGATACGCAGTATTTT,-,TRBV10-1,TRBJ2-3,TRBD1
CATSRDPDAGRNEQFF,TGTGCCACCAGCAGAGATCCGGATGCGGGGAGGAATGAGCAGTTCTTC,-,TRBV15,TRBJ2-1,-
CASSVDPTGELFF,TGTGCCAGCAGCGTAGATCCAACCGGGGAGCTGTTTTTT,-,TRBV9,TRBJ2-2,-
CASSLGGGNTEAFF,TGTGCCAGCAGCCTCGGGGGGGGGAACACTGAAGCTTTCTTT,-,TRBV3-1/TRBV3-2,TRBJ1-1,-
CATRGTSGRNEQFF,TGTGCCACCCGGGGGACTAGCGGGAGGAATGAGCAGTTCTTC,-,TRBV6-5,TRBJ2-1,TRBD2
CASSLGLAGHGEQYF,TGCGCCAGCAGCTTGGGACTAGCGGGGCACGGGGAGCAGTACTTC,-,TRBV5-1,TRBJ2-7,TRBD2
CAWSPGGEQPQHF,TGTGCCTGGAGTCCCGGGGGAGAACAGCCCCAGCATTTT,-,TRBV30,TRBJ1-5,-
CSVDEGAYTEAFF,TGCAGCGTTGACGAGGGGGCGTACACTGAAGCTTTCTTT,-,TRBV29-1,TRBJ1-1,TRBD1
CASTNPGSGNTIYF,TGCGCCAGCACCAACCCGGGATCTGGAAACACCATATATTTT,few,TRBV5-1,TRBJ1-3,-
CSASGGPNQPQHF,TGCAGTGCTAGTGGTGGGCCGAATCAGCCCCAGCATTTT,-,TRBV20-1,TRBJ1-5,-
CASNPTGGVAEAFF,TGTGCCAGCAACCCGACAGGGGGCGTCGCTGAAGCTTTCTTT,-,TRBV6-6,TRBJ1-1,TRBD1
CARNDQTGAGETQYF,TGTGCCAGAAATGACCAGACAGGGGCGGGGGAGACCCAGTACTTC,-,TRBV5-6,TRBJ2-5,TRBD1
CASSRPPTGSHYEQYF,TGTGCCAGCAGTCGGCCCCCGACAGGGAGCCACTACGAGCAGTACTTC,-,TRBV6-2/TRBV6-3,TRBJ2-7,TRBD1
CASSRGSWSGSPLHF,TGTGCCAGCAGCCGGGGTAGTTGGTCCGGTTCACCCCTCCACTTT,many,TRBV7-2,TRBJ1-6,-
CASSLEAGTSDNYEQYF,TGTGCCAGCAGCTTAGAGGCCGGGACTAGCGACAACTACGAGCAGTACTTC,many,TRBV7-2,TRBJ2-7,TRBD2
CASSLVGSGAVDTQYF,TGTGCCAGCAGTTTAGTGGGGAGCGGGGCCGTAGATACGCAGTATTTT,-,TRBV28,TRBJ2-3,TRBD2
CASSLAPQGRSNQPQHF,TGTGCCAGCAGCTTAGCGCCGCAAGGGAGGAGCAATCAGCCCCAGCATTTT,-,TRBV7-2,TRBJ1-5,-
CASSETFSGRVNYNEQFF,TGTGCCAGCAGTGAAACTTTTAGCGGGAGGGTAAATTACAATGAGCAGTTCTTC,-,TRBV25-1,TRBJ2-1,TRBD2
CASSPRTRGTEAFF,TGTGCCAGCTCACCAAGGACAAGGGGGACTGAAGCTTTCTTT,-,TRBV18,TRBJ1-1,-
CASSLLAGQGELFF,TGTGCCAGCAGCTTACTAGCGGGACAAGGGGAGCTGTTTTTT,-,TRBV5-4,TRBJ2-2,TRBD2
CASSQDRLQGRGSRGYTF,TGCGCCAGCAGCCAAGATCGTTTGCAGGGGCGAGGATCTCGTGGCTACACCTTC,few,TRBV4-3,TRBJ1-2,-
CASSPGAGRAEAFF,TGTGCCAGCTCACCGGGGGCAGGCAGGGCTGAAGCTTTCTTT,-,TRBV18,TRBJ1-1,-
CASSPPGLGSYNEQFF,TGTGCCAGCAGTCCCCCGGGACTGGGCTCCTACAATGAGCAGTTCTTC,-,TRBV28,TRBJ2-1,-
CASSLGDIPSGYTF,TGTGCCAGCAGCTTAGGGGACATTCCGTCCGGCTACACCTTC,-,TRBV5-5,TRBJ1-2,-
CAISDTSYGYTF,TGTGCCATCAGCGACACTAGCTATGGCTACACCTTC,-,TRBV10-3,TRBJ1-2,-
CAISDIRRGGSYEQYF,TGTGCCATCAGTGATATTAGGCGGGGTGGGTCCTACGAGCAGTACTTC,few,TRBV10-3,TRBJ2-7,-
CASAILAGQSYEQYF,TGTGCCAGCGCAATTTTAGCGGGGCAATCCTACGAGCAGTACTTC,-,TRBV5-8,TRBJ2-7,TRBD2
CASSFSPSGSNNEQFF,TGTGCCAGCAGCTTCAGCCCTAGCGGGAGCAACAATGAGCAGTTCTTC,few,TRBV7-9,TRBJ2-1,TRBD2
CASSEPQYEQYF,TGTGCCAGCAGTGAACCCCAATACGAGCAGTACTTC,-,TRBV2,TRBJ2-7,-
CASSVATDFFQETQYF,TGTGCCAGCAGCGTAGCGACAGACTTTTTCCAAGAGACCCAGTACTTC,-,TRBV9,TRBJ2-5,-
CASSLGGRETQYF,TGTGCCAGCAGCTTAGGGGGGCGAGAGACCCAGTACTTC,few,TRBV7-2,TRBJ2-5,-
CASSRQVSQPQHF,TGTGCCAGCAGTAGACAGGTATCTCAGCCCCAGCATTTT,-,TRBV6-1,TRBJ1-5,-
CASSKVNTGLYEQYF,TGTGCCAGCAGCAAAGTGAACACAGGGCTCTACGAGCAGTACTTC,-,TRBV21-1,TRBJ2-7,-
CASSLGSDYGYTF,TGTGCCAGCAGTTTAGGCTCGGACTATGGCTACACCTTC,-,TRBV12-3/TRBV12-4,TRBJ1-2,-
CASSRTARNTEAFF,TGTGCCAGCAGTCGGACAGCCCGTAACACTGAAGCTTTCTTT,few,TRBV6-2/TRBV6-3,TRBJ1-1,-
CASSFQAPYNSPLHF,TGCGCCAGCAGCTTCCAAGCCCCCTATAATTCACCCCTCCACTTT,-,TRBV5-1,TRBJ1-6,-